One T cell receptor (beta chain) is described in this entry. This clonotype was counted between two and nine times. Its antigen specificity is not known. No per-base quality is available; no much larger clone lies one base away. The run used an Illumina NovaSeq 6000. Synthesis of TCR cDNA relied on 5'RACE template switching, a step that introduced a universal primer site along with unique molecular identifiers. Priming for cDNA synthesis came from both the TCR alpha and TCR beta constant segments. Two PCR steps were used to amplify libraries, with sample barcodes and sequencing adapters being added in the second step. Sequencing of libraries was done on Illumina HiSeq 2500 (2x100 bp) or NovaSeq (2x150 bp). From the authors' description of their analysis: Reads were demultiplexed and collapsed into UMI consensus sequences with MIGEC, and V(D)J alignment was performed with MiXCR. Vaccine-responding clonotypes were defined with edgeR using replicate PBMC samples, requiring FDR below 0.01 and a log2 fold change above 5 up to day 15. CD4 or CD8 identity was assigned to each bulk clonotype according to whether the clonotype was present at higher abundance in the sequenced CD4 repertoire or the sequenced CD8 repertoire. TCRdb reworked the public reads: Q25 trimming with fastp, MiXCR clone assembly, productive beta chains retained. For every CDR3 protein sequence, its rows merge into one entry that carries the most common genes and DNA. It is TCRdb's table, rather than the study itself, that gives the V and J calls and clone size. The sample contains roughly 400,000 distinct CDR3 sequences, under 20% of them found a single time. Clones ranked in the top ten supply roughly a sixth of the sample.

This entry is derived from a study of T cells after yellow fever vaccination (dated by TCRdb to between 2018 and 2021). About the full investigation: The SMART-Seq v4 Ultra Low Input RNA kit was used to prepare libraries from fractions with low cell numbers. To follow T-cell clones before and after primary and booster YFV17D yellow fever vaccination, bulk TCR alpha and beta repertoires were sequenced over time. Two healthy male donors, one aged 18 to 30 and one aged 30 to 40 years, were included in the cohort. Bulk PBMC replicates and cell subsets were isolated from blood drawn at multiple timepoints before and after both primary and secondary immunization. General study outcomes and caveats: A small fraction of clonotypes showed up in both the CD4 and CD8 compartments, probably as a result of convergent recombination. Computational filtering was required because FACS-sorted repertoires could contain abundant contaminating clonotypes from the bulk population. Most clones expanded after primary vaccination were re-detected after the booster (about 96% of CD4 and around 88% of CD8), suggesting broad memory maintenance. Because only two donors were included in the study, the extent to which the findings can be generalized is limited. Compared with the primary T-cell response, the secondary T-cell response was faster but weaker, reaching its peak on day 5 rather than on day 15.

V is shortened by 0 bases, J by 0 bases, and the region joining them spans 12 bases. CDR1 and CDR2 were assigned from the germline V gene as SGHRS and YFSETQ. Taken from cysteine to phenylalanine, the CDR3 has 17 residues. Only the CDR3 DNA is retained, 51 bases long and in frame from the first base. The meaning of the sample's treatment or condition label: live attenuated yellow fever vaccine strain. At each blood-draw timepoint, two biological replicates of bulk PBMCs were collected. A standard Ficoll-Paque protocol was used to isolate PBMCs from peripheral blood. TriZol was used to extract RNA from bulk PBMCs, CD4 and CD8 fractions, and dextramer-positive and dextramer-negative fractions.

The TCR sequence derives from a man younger than 30 who received the YFV17D yellow fever vaccine. Sequenced material: PBMCs, taken before the yellow fever booster vaccination. The receptor chain draws on TRBV5-1 and TRBJ2-2; the D gene assignment is ambiguous. Read as DNA, the sequence is TGCGCCAGCAGCTTGGTGGCTGCTATCCCGAACACCGGGGAGCTGTTTTTT. This translates into CASSLVAAIPNTGELFF.